These T cell receptor beta chains were read from a single sample in a study of blood T cell repertoires in COVID-19. The protocol was immunoSEQ multiplex PCR, while the TCRdb copy is restricted to in-frame clones and leaves out a portion. The sample contains 200,000 to 300,000 clones, roughly 80% of which appear only once. The sequenced sample was peripheral blood. The receptors come from a woman at least 80 years old with COVID-19, enrolled during active disease. The CDR3 runs from the conserved cysteine through the conserved F or W. Fields, in order: J gene, clone size, D gene, V gene, CDR3 DNA, CDR3 protein. The D gene is left open where the match is weak. The listing skips clone size in some rows; elsewhere it reads once, few, many or a size class.

j_call: TRBJ1-4; clone_size: .; d_call: .; v_call: TRBV12-3/TRBV12-4; cdr3_nt: TGTGCCAGCAGGGCCGGTACAGGGAAACTGTTTTTT; cdr3_aa: CASRAGTGKLFF
j_call: TRBJ1-5; clone_size: .; d_call: TRBD1; v_call: TRBV6-2/TRBV6-3; cdr3_nt: TGTGCCAGCAGTTACTCGAGGACAGGGAGTCAGCCCCAGCATTTT; cdr3_aa: CASSYSRTGSQPQHF
j_call: TRBJ2-3; clone_size: .; d_call: .; v_call: TRBV19; cdr3_nt: TGTGCCAGTAAGCATCCGATTAGCACAGATACGCAGTATTTT; cdr3_aa: CASKHPISTDTQYF
j_call: TRBJ1-1; clone_size: .; d_call: .; v_call: TRBV30; cdr3_nt: TGTGCCTGGAGTACTTACGGTTCTTACACTGAAGCTTTCTTT; cdr3_aa: CAWSTYGSYTEAFF
j_call: TRBJ1-1; clone_size: few; d_call: .; v_call: TRBV7-9; cdr3_nt: TGTGCCAGCAGCTTAGGAGGCTTTGGCGATACTGAAGCTTTCTTT; cdr3_aa: CASSLGGFGDTEAFF
j_call: TRBJ2-7; clone_size: .; d_call: TRBD1; v_call: TRBV10-3; cdr3_nt: TGTGCCATCAGTGGGACCGGGACAGGGGCGCAGTACTTC; cdr3_aa: CAISGTGTGAQYF
j_call: TRBJ2-1; clone_size: .; d_call: TRBD2; v_call: TRBV24-1; cdr3_nt: TGTGCCACCAGTTGGGGGGGACTAGCGGGAGGTGAGCAGTTCTTC; cdr3_aa: CATSWGGLAGGEQFF
j_call: TRBJ1-4; clone_size: .; d_call: TRBD1; v_call: TRBV27; cdr3_nt: TGTGCCAGCAGTTTCCAGCGGGGGACAGTGAATGAAAAACTGTTTTTT; cdr3_aa: CASSFQRGTVNEKLFF
j_call: TRBJ1-1; clone_size: .; d_call: TRBD1; v_call: TRBV7-9; cdr3_nt: TGTGCCAGCAGCCCAGGACAGGGGGCACGGGACACTGAAGCTTTCTTT; cdr3_aa: CASSPGQGARDTEAFF
j_call: TRBJ1-6; clone_size: .; d_call: TRBD1; v_call: TRBV6-6; cdr3_nt: TGTGCCAGCAGCGACAGGGGATTTCAATCACCCCTCCACTTT; cdr3_aa: CASSDRGFQSPLHF
j_call: TRBJ2-3; clone_size: .; d_call: TRBD1; v_call: TRBV5-4; cdr3_nt: TGTGCCAGCAGCTTGGCCGGAGGACAGGGGACAGATACGCAGTATTTT; cdr3_aa: CASSLAGGQGTDTQYF
j_call: TRBJ2-1; clone_size: .; d_call: TRBD2; v_call: TRBV7-6; cdr3_nt: TGTGCCAGCAGCTTTGGTTTAGCGGGGGACAATGAGCAGTTCTTC; cdr3_aa: CASSFGLAGDNEQFF